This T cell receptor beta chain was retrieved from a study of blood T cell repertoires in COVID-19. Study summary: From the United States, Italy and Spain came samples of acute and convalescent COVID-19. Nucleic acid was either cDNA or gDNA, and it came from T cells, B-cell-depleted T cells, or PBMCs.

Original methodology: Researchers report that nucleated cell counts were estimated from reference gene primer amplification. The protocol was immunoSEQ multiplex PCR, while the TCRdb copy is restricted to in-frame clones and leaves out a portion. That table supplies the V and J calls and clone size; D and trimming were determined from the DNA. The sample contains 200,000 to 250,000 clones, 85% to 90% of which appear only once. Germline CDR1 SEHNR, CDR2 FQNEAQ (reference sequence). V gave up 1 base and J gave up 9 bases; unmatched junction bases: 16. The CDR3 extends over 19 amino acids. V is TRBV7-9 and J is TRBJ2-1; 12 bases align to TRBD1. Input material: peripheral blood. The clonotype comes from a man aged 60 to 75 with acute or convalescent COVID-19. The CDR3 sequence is CASSLGSGTGGPLSGEQFF. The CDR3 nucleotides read TGTGCCAGCAGCTTAGGGTCGGGGACAGGGGGCCCATTAAGCGGTGAGCAGTTCTTC.